This T cell receptor (beta chain) was identified in a study of CD8+ T cells in alopecia areata. Study details: Treated patients were dosed with oral tofacitinib, taking 5 to 10 mg twice daily. Tofacitinib continued for 6 to 18 months and was then withheld for 6 months. Study conclusions and caveats: Persistence of many expanded lesional clones was seen in scalp and blood during tofacitinib.

This clone was found a few times. Its target is unknown. V was shortened by 5 bases and J by 4 bases, with 10 bases between the two germline ends. The CDR3 totals 13 residues. Germline V gene lookup returns CDR1 MNHEY and CDR2 SVGAGI. In each case, RNA was isolated and then reverse transcribed into cDNA as the sequencing template. Sequencing was performed with immunoSEQ multiplex PCR; in TCRdb, only in-frame clones are kept and a portion is missing. The data contain around 99,000 clones, roughly 84% of them singletons. Treatment meaning: oral pan-JAK inhibitor, 5-10 mg twice daily. The study team obtained lesional scalp punch biopsies and peripheral blood from alopecia areata patients.

Sequencing used CD8+ T cells sorted from blood, obtained at week 24, from a patient treated with tofacitinib. The V gene is TRBV6-5, the J gene TRBJ2-3; D unclear. The TCR originated in a human donor with alopecia areata. This CDR3 reads CASSQGFADTQYF. The CDR3 nucleotides are TGTGCCAGCAGTCAAGGGTTTGCAGATACGCAGTATTTT.